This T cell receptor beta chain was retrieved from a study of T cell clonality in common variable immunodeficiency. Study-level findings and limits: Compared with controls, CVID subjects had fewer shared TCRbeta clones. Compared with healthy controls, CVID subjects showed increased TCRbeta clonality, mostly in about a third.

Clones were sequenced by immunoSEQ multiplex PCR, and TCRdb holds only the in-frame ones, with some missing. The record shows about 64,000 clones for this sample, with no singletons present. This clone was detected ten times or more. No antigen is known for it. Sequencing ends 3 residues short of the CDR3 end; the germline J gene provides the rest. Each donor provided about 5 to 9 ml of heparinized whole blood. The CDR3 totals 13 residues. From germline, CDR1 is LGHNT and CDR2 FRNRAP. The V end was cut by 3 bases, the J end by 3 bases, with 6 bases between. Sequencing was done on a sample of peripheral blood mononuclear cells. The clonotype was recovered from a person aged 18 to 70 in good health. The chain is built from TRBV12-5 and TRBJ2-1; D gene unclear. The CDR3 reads CASGLDFYNEQFF. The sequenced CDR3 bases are TGTGCTAGTGGTTTAGACTTCTACAATGAG.